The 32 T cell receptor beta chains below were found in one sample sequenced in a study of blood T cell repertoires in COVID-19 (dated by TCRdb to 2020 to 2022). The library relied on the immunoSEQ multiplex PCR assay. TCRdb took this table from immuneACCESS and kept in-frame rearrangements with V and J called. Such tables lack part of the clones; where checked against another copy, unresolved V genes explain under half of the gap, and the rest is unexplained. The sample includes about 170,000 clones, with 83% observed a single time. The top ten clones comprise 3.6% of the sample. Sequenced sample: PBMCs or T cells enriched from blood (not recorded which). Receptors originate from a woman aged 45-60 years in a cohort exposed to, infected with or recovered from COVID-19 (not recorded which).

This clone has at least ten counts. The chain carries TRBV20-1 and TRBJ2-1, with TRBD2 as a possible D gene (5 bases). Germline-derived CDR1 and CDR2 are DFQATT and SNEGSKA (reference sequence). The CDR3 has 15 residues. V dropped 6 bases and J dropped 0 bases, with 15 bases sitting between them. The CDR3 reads CSASNPRDSYNEQFF. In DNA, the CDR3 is TGCAGTGCGAGTAACCCCCGGGACTCCTACAATGAGCAGTTCTTC.

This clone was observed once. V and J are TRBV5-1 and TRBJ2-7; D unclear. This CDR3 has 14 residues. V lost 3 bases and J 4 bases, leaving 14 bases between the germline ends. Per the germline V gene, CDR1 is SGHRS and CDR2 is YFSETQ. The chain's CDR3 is CASSSAPGRYEQYF. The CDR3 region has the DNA TGCGCCAGCAGCTCAGCCCCGGGTCGTTACGAGCAGTACTTC.

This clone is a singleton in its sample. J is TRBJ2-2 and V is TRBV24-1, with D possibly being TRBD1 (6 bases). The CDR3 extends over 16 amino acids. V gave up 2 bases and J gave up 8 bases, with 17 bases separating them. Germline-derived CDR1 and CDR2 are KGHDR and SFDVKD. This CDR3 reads CATSDSAGAYGGELFF. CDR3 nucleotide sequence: TGTGCCACCAGTGATTCCGCAGGGGCCTATGGGGGGGAGCTGTTTTTT.

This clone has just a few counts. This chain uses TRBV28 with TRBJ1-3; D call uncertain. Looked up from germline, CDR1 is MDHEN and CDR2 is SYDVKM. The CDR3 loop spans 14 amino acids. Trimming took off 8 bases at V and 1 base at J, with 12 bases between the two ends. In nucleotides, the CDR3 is TGTGCCAGCGGTCGGGAGGTTTCTGGAAACACCATATATTTT. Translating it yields CASGREVSGNTIYF.

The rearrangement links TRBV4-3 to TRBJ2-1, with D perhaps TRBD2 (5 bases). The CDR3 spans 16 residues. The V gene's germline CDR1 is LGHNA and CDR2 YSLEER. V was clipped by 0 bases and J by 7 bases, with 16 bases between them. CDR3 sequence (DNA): TGCGCCAGCAGCCAAGATAAAGCTGGGAGTATGAATGAGCAGTTCTTC. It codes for CASSQDKAGSMNEQFF.

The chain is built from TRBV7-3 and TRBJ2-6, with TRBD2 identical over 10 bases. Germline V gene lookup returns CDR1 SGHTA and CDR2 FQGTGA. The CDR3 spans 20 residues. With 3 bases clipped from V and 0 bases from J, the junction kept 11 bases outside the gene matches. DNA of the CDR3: TGTGCCAGCAGCTTCTCTAGCGGGGGCTCTACCCCCTCTGGGGCCAACGTCCTGACTTTC. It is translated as CASSFSSGGSTPSGANVLTF.

CDR3 residues: CATSERNTGELFF. The DNA of the CDR3 is TGTGCCACCAGTGAGAGGAACACCGGGGAGCTGTTTTTT. The chain couples TRBV24-1 to TRBJ2-2, with D uncertain. The germline gives CDR1 KGHDR, CDR2 SFDVKD. V dropped 4 bases and J dropped 1 base, with 3 bases sitting between them. The CDR3 runs 13 residues.

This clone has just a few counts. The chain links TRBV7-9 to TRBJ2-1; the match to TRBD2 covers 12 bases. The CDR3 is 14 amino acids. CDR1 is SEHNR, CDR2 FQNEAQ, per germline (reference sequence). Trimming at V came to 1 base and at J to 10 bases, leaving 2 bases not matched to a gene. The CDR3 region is CASSLGTSGEEQFF. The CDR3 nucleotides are TGTGCCAGCAGCTTAGGGACTAGCGGGGAGGAGCAGTTCTTC.

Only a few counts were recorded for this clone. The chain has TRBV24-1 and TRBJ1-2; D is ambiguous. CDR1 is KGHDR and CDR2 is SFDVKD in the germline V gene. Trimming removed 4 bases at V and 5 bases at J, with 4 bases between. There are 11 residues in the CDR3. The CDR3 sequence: CATSDRYGYTF. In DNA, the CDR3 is TGTGCCACCAGTGACCGGTATGGCTACACCTTC.

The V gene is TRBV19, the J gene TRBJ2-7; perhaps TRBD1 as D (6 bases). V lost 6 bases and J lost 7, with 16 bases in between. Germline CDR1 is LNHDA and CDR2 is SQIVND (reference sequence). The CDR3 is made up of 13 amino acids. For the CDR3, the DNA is TGTGCCAGTAGCCCGGGACACCGTCTGGAGCAGTACTTC. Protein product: CASSPGHRLEQYF.

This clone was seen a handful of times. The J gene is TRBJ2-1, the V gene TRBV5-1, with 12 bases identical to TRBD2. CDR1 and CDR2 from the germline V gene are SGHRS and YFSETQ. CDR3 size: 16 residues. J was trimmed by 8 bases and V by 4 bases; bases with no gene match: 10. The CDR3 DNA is TGCGCCAGCAGCCCCGGACTAGCGGGAATGTTGCATGAGCAGTTCTTC. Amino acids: CASSPGLAGMLHEQFF.

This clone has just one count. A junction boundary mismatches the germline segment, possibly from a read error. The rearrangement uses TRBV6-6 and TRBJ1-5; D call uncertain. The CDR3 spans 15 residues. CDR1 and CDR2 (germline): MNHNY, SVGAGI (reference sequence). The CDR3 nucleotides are TGTGCCAGCACTTACGTTTCCCGAGGCAATCAGCCCCAGCATTTT. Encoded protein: CASTYVSRGNQPQHF.

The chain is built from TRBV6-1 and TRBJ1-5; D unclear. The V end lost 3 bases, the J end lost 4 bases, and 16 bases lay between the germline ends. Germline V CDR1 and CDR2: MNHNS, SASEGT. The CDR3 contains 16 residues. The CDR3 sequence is CASSDIMASWNQPQHF. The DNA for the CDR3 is TGTGCCAGCAGTGACATAATGGCCTCATGGAATCAGCCCCAGCATTTT.

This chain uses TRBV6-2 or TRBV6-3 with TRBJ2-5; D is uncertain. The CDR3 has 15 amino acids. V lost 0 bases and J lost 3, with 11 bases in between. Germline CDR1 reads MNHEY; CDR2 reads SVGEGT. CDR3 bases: TGTGCCAGCAGTTACTCCCCAAAATCTAAAGAGACCCAGTACTTC. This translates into CASSYSPKSKETQYF.

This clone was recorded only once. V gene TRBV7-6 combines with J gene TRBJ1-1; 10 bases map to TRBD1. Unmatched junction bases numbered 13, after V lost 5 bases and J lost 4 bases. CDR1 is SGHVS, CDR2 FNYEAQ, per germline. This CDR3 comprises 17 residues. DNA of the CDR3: TGTGCCAGCAGCCCCGTCCCGGGACAGGGGCTGGGCACTGAAGCTTTCTTT. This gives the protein CASSPVPGQGLGTEAFF.

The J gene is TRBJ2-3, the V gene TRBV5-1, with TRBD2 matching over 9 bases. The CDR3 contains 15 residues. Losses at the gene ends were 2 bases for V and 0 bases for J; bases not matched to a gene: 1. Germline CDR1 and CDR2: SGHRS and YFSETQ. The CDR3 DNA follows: TGCGCCAGCAGCTTCCTAGCGGGGAGCACAGATACGCAGTATTTT. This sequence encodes CASSFLAGSTDTQYF.

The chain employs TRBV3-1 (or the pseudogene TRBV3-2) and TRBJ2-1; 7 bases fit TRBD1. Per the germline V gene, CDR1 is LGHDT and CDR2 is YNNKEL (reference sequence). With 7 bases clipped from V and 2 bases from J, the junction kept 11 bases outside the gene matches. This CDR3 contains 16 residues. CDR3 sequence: CASTTIRTGTYNEQFF. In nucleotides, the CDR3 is TGTGCCAGCACCACAATTCGGACAGGAACCTACAATGAGCAGTTCTTC.

CDR3 sequence reads: CASRQGVQGNTIYF. CDR3 DNA: TGTGCCAGCAGACAGGGGGTACAAGGAAACACCATATATTTT. V and J are TRBV6-5 and TRBJ1-3; 8 bases line up with TRBD1. V shed 6 bases and J 4 bases; nucleotides not matched to a gene: 5. The CDR3 covers 14 residues. CDR1 and CDR2 from the germline V gene are MNHEY and SVGAGI.

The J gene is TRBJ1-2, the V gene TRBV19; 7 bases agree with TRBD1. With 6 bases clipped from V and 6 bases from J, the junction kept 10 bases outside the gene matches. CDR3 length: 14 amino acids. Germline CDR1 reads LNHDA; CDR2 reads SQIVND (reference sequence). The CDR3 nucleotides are TGTGCCAGTAGGTCGACAGGGCCGGTGGATGGCTACACCTTC. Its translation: CASRSTGPVDGYTF.

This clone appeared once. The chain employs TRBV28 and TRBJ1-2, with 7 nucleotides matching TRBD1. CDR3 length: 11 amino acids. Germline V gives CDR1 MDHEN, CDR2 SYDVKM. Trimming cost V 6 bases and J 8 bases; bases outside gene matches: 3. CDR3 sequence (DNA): TGTGCCAGCAGAGACAGGGTGGGCTACACCTTC. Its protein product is CASRDRVGYTF.

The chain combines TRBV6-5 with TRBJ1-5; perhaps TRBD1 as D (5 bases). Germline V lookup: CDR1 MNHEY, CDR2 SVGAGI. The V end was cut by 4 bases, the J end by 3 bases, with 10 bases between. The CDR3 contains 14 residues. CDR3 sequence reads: CASSLDRNNQPQHF. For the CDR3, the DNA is TGTGCCAGCAGTTTAGACAGAAACAATCAGCCCCAGCATTTT.

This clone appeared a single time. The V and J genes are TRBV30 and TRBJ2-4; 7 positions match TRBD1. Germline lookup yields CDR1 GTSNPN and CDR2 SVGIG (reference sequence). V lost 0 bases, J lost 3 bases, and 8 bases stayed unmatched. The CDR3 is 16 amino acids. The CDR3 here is CAWSVRDGTDKNIQYF. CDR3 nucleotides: TGTGCCTGGAGTGTACGGGATGGGACAGACAAAAACATTCAGTACTTC. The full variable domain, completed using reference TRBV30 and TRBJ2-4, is SQTIHQWPATLVQPVGSPLSLECTVEGTSNPNLYWYRQAAGRGLQLLFYSVGIGQISSEVPQNLSASRPQDRQFILSSKKLLLSDSGFYLCAWSVRDGTDKNIQYFGAGTRLSVL.

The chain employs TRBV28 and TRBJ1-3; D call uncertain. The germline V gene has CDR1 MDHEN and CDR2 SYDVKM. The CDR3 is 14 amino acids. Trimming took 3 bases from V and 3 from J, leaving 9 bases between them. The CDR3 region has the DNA TGTGCCAGCAGTTTTGGAGGGATTGGAAACACCATATATTTT. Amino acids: CASSFGGIGNTIYF.

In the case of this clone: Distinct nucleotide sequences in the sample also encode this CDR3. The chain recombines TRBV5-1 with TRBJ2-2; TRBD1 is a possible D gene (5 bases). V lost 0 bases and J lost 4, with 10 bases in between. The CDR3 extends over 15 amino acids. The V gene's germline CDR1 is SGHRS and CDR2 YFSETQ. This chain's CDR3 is CASSLVQGGTGELFF. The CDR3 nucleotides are TGCGCCAGCAGCTTGGTGCAGGGTGGCACCGGGGAGCTGTTTTTT.

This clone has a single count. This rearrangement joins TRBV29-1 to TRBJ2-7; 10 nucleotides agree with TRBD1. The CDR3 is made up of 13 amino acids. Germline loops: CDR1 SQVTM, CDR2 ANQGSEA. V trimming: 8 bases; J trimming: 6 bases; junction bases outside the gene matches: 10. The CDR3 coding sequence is TGCAGCACTACCGGGACAGGGGACGGCGAGCAGTACTTC. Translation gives CSTTGTGDGEQYF.

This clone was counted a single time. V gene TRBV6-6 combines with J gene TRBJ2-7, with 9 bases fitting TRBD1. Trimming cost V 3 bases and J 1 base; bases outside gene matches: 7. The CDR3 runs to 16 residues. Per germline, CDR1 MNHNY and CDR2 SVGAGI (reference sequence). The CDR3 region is CASSYSGQGMSYEQYF. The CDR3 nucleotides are TGTGCCAGCAGTTATTCCGGACAGGGGATGTCCTACGAGCAGTACTTC.

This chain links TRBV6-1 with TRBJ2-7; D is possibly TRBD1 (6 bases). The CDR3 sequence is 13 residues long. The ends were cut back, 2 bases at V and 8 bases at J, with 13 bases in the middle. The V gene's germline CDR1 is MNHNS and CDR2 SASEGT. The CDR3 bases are TGTGCCAGCAGTGAAACGGGACAACTCCAGCAGTACTTC. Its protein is CASSETGQLQQYF.

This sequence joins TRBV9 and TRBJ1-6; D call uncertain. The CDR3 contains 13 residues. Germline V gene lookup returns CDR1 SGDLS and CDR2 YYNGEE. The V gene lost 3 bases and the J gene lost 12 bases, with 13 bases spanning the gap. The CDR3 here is CASSGTENRPLHF. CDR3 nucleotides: TGTGCCAGCAGCGGGACTGAAAATCGACCCCTCCACTTT.

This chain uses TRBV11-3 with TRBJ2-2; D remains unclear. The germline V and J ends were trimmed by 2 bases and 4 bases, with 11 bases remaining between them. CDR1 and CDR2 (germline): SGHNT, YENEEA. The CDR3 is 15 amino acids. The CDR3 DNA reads TGTGCCAGCAGCTTACTTAGAGGAAGCACCGGGGAGCTGTTTTTT. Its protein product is CASSLLRGSTGELFF.

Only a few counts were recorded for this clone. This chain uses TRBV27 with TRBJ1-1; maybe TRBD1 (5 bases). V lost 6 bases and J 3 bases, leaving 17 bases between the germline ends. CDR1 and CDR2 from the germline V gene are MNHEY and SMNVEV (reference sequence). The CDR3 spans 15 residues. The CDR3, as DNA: TGTGCCAGCAGCCCTACCTCTCGGGGGGACACTGAAGCTTTCTTT. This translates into CASSPTSRGDTEAFF.

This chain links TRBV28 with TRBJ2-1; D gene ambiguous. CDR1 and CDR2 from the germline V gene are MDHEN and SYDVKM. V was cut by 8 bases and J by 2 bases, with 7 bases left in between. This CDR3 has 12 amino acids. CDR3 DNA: TGTGCCAGCGGCAGTCCCTACAATGAGCAGTTCTTC. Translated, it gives CASGSPYNEQFF.

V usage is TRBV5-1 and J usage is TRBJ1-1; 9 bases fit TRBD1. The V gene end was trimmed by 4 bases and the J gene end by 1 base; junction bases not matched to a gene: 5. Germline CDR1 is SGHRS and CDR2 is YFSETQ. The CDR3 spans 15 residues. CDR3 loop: CASSPRTGANTEAFF. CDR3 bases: TGCGCCAGCAGCCCGCGGACAGGGGCGAACACTGAAGCTTTCTTT.